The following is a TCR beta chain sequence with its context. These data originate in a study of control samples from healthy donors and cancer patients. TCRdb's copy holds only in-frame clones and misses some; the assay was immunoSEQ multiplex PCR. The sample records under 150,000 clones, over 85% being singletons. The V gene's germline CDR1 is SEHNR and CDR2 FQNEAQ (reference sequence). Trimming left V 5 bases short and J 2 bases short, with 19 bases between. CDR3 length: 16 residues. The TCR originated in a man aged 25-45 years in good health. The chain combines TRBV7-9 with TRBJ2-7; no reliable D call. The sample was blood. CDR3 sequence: CASSAPNQLGAYEQYF. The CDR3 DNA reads TGTGCCAGCAGCGCCCCAAACCAGTTGGGCGCCTACGAGCAGTACTTC.